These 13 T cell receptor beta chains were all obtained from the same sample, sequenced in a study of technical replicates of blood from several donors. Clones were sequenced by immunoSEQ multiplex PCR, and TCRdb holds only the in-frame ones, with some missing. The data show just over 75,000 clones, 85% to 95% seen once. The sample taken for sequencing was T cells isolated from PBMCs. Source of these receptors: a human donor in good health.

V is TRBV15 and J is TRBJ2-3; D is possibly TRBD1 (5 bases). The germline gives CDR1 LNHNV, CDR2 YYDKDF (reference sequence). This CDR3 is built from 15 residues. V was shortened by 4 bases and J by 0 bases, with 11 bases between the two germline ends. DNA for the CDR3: TGTGCCACCAGCATACAGACAGTGAGCACAGATACGCAGTATTTT. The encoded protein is CATSIQTVSTDTQYF.

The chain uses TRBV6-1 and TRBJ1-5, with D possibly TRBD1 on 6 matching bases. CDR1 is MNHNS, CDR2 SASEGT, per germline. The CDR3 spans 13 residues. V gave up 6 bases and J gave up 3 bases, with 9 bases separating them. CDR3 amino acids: CASSRGYNQPQHF. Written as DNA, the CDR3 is TGTGCCAGCAGCAGGGGTTACAATCAGCCCCAGCATTTT.

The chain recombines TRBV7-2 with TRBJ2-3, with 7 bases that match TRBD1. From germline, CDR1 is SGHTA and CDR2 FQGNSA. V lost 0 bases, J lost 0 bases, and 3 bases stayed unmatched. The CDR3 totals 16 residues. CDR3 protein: CASSLAPGGSTDTQYF. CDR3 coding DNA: TGTGCCAGCAGCTTAGCCCCAGGGGGTAGCACAGATACGCAGTATTTT.

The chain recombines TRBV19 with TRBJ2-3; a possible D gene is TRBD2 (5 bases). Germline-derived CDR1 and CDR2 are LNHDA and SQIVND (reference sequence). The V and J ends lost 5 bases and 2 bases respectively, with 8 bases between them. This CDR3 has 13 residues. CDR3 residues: CASSSGNTDTQYF. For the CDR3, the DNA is TGTGCCAGTAGTTCGGGAAACACAGATACGCAGTATTTT.

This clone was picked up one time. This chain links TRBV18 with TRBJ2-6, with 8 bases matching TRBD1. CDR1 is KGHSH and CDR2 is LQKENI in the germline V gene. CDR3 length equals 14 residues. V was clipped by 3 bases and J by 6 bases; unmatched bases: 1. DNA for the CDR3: TGTGCCAGCTCACCGGGACAGGAGGCCAACGTCCTGACTTTC. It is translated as CASSPGQEANVLTF.

The CDR3 DNA sequence: TGTGCCAGCAGTGAAAGTCCCCAGGGGGCAAGGGCCGGGGAGCTGTTTTTT. Its protein product is CASSESPQGARAGELFF. The chain joins TRBV2 to TRBJ2-2; 8 nucleotides line up with TRBD1. The germline gives CDR1 SNHLY, CDR2 FYNNEI. Trimming removed 2 bases from V and 6 bases from J; junction bases left unmatched: 11. This CDR3 has 17 amino acids.

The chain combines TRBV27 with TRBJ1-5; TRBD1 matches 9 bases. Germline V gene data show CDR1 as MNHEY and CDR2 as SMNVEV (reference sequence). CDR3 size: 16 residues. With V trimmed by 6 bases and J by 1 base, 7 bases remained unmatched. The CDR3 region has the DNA TGTGCCAGCAGACAGGGGACAGGGACCAGCAATCAGCCCCAGCATTTT. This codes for CASRQGTGTSNQPQHF.

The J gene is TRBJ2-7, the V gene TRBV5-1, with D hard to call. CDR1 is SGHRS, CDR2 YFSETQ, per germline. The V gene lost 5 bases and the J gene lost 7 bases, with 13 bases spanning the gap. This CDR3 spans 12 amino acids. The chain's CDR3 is CASSYGPFEQYF. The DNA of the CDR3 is TGCGCCAGCAGTTATGGGCCGTTTGAGCAGTACTTC.

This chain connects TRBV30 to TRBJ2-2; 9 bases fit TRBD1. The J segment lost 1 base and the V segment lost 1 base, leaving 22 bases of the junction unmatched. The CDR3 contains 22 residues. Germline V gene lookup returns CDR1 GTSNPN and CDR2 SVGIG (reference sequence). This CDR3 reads CAWSGYQRSGQGAGLNTGELFF. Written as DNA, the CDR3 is TGTGCCTGGAGTGGATATCAGCGGTCGGGACAGGGAGCGGGTTTGAACACCGGGGAGCTGTTTTTT.

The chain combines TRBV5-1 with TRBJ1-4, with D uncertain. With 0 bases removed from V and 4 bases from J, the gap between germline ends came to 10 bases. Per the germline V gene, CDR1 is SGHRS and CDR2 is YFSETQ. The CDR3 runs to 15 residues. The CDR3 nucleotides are TGCGCCAGCAGCTTGGGGGCAGGCCTTAATGAAAAACTGTTTTTT. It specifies CASSLGAGLNEKLFF. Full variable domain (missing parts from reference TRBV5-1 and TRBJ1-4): KAGVTQTPRYLIKTRGQQVTLSCSPISGHRSVSWYQQTPGQGLQFLFEYFSETQRNKGNFPGRFSGRQFSNSRSEMNVSTLELGDSALYLCASSLGAGLNEKLFFGSGTQLSVL.

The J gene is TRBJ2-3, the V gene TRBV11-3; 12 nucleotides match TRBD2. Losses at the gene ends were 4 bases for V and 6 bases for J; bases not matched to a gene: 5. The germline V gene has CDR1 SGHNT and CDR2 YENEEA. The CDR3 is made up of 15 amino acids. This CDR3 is CASSSGLAGKDTQYF. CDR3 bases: TGTGCCAGCAGCTCGGGACTAGCGGGCAAGGATACGCAGTATTTT.

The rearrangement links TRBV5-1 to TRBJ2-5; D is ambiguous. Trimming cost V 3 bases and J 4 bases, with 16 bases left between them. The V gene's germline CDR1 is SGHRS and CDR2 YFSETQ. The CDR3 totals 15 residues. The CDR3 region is CASSYTARFSETQYF. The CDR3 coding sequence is TGCGCCAGCAGCTACACAGCACGCTTCTCAGAGACCCAGTACTTC. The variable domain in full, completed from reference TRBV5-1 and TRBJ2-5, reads KAGVTQTPRYLIKTRGQQVTLSCSPISGHRSVSWYQQTPGQGLQFLFEYFSETQRNKGNFPGRFSGRQFSNSRSEMNVSTLELGDSALYLCASSYTARFSETQYFGPGTRLLVL.

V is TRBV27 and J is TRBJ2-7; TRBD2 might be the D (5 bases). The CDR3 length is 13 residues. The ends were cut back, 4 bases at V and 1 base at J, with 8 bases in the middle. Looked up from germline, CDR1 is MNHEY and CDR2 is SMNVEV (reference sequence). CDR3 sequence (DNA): TGTGCCAGCAGTTCTAGCTTTTCCTACGAGCAGTACTTC. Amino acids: CASSSSFSYEQYF.